The T cell receptor (beta chain) described here comes from a study of T cells in Graves' hyperthyroidism and ophthalmopathy. This clonotype was seen ten or more times. The study included ophthalmopathy patients with Clinical Activity Score at least 3, NOSPECS grade at least 4 and duration under 3 months. V was clipped by 4 bases and J by 1 base, with 10 bases between them. Germline CDR1 is MNHNS and CDR2 is SASEGT. The CDR3 totals 14 residues. TCR beta CDR3 region amplification was performed from RNA transcripts. First-round RT-PCR of the TCR CDR3 relied on the HTBI primer set. From the multiplex PCR reads, TCRdb called clonotypes with MiXCR, one entry per CDR3 protein. The data hold hundreds of thousands of distinct CDR3 sequences, with about a sixth observed a single time.

The chain uses TRBV6-1 and TRBJ1-1; D uncertain. Sequenced sample: blood. This TCR was recovered from a middle-aged woman with Graves' ophthalmopathy. CDR3: CASSVTLENTEAFF. The DNA of the CDR3 is TGTGCCAGCAGTGTAACGCTAGAGAACACTGAAGCTTTCTTT.